The 4 T cell receptor beta chains reported below all come from one sample, sequenced in a study of T cells in Graves' hyperthyroidism and ophthalmopathy. TCR beta CDR3 regions were amplified from RNA. The HTBI primer set drove a first-round RT-PCR of the TCR CDR3. TCRdb used MiXCR to reprocess the multiplex PCR reads, holding one entry per CDR3 protein. The data contain 550,000 to 600,000 distinct CDR3 sequences, around 14% of them seen just once; the ten biggest clones take up roughly 7%. The sample comprised blood. These receptor sequences come from a woman aged 18-29 years with Graves' ophthalmopathy.

This clonotype has a count of ten or more. V usage is TRBV12-3 or TRBV12-4 and J usage is TRBJ2-7, with 10 bases that match TRBD1. V shed 3 bases and J 2 bases; nucleotides not matched to a gene: 4. The CDR3 is 15 residues long. The DNA of the CDR3 is TGTGCCAGCAGTTTGGCGGGACAGGGGCCCTACGAGCAGTACTTC. It encodes CASSLAGQGPYEQYF.

This clonotype was picked up a small number of times. The chain uses TRBV27 and TRBJ2-2; 8 bases match TRBD2. The CDR3 length is 14 residues. V was pared by 4 bases and J by 5 bases, with 3 bases of the junction left unmatched. CDR1 and CDR2 (germline): MNHEY, SMNVEV (reference sequence). CDR3 DNA sequence: TGTGCCAGCAGTTCACGCGGGAGGACCGGGGAGCTGTTTTTT. This codes for CASSSRGRTGELFF.

This clonotype was observed many times. This chain connects TRBV20-1 to TRBJ2-1; 7 bases are a match to TRBD2. From germline, CDR1 is DFQATT and CDR2 SNEGSKA (reference sequence). The CDR3 runs 14 residues. V lost 1 base and J lost 11; bases outside the gene matches: 11. The CDR3 protein is CSARATRKRDKQFF. The CDR3 DNA is TGCAGTGCTAGAGCCACGCGTAAGCGGGATAAGCAGTTCTTC.

V is TRBV3-1 and J is TRBJ2-7; no firm D call. Judging by the DNA end, TRBJ2-1 fits better; the J call may be wrong. CDR1 is LGHDT, CDR2 YNNKEL, per germline (reference sequence). The CDR3 is made up of 13 amino acids. CDR3 bases: TGTGCCAGCAGTTGGGCCTCTTCCTACGAGCAGTTCTTC. It codes for CASSWASSYEQFF.